A single sample gave rise to the 8 T cell receptor beta chains below, sequenced in a study of regulatory T cells in long-lasting Graves disease. Documented time point: newly diagnosed GD, antithyroid drugs for less than 3 months. There was RNA extracted from PBMCs, and the TCR library was made from it. With iRepertoire HTBI primers and Arm-PCR of CDR3 regions, TCR beta libraries were built. TCRdb independently ran MiXCR on the multiplex PCR reads; one entry per CDR3 protein. The sample has hundreds of thousands of distinct CDR3 sequences; roughly 16% are singletons. The specimen comprised peripheral blood mononuclear cells (PBMCs), sampled at new diagnosis, from a patient treated with antithyroid drugs. These receptor sequences come from a female donor with Graves disease.

The chain is built from TRBV11-2 and TRBJ2-3; perhaps TRBD1 as D (6 bases). This CDR3 has 15 residues. V dropped 5 bases and J dropped 5 bases, with 17 bases sitting between them. Germline V lookup: CDR1 SGHAT, CDR2 FQNNGV. CDR3 sequence reads: CASSGQLERGDTQYF. Written as DNA, the CDR3 is TGTGCCAGCAGCGGACAGCTAGAGAGGGGAGATACGCAGTATTTT.

This clonotype was picked up a small number of times. V gene TRBV9 combines with J gene TRBJ2-7; D call uncertain. This CDR3 is built from 15 residues. Between the trimmed V and J ends, which lost 3 bases and 2 bases, there was a span of 15 bases. Germline V gene lookup returns CDR1 SGDLS and CDR2 YYNGEE. CDR3 in DNA: TGTGCCAGCAGCGCTCACGAAGGACGCACCTACGAGCAGTACTTC. Its protein is CASSAHEGRTYEQYF.

Ten or more counts support this clonotype. The gene calls are TRBV5-1 and TRBJ2-6, with 9 bases matching TRBD2. The V and J ends lost 2 bases and 4 bases, in that order; junction bases with no gene match: 7. Germline CDR1 is SGHRS and CDR2 is YFSETQ. This CDR3 is 17 amino acids long. CDR3 in amino acids: CASSFQRGDSGANVLTF. CDR3 nucleotide sequence: TGCGCCAGCAGCTTCCAGCGGGGGGACTCCGGGGCCAACGTCCTGACTTTC.

This clonotype appeared once. The chain is built from TRBV11-3 and TRBJ2-1, with 8 bases fitting TRBD1. Germline V gene data show CDR1 as SGHNT and CDR2 as YENEEA. There are 17 residues in the CDR3. V trimming: 5 bases; J trimming: 0 bases; junction bases outside the gene matches: 9. Written as DNA, the CDR3 is TGTGCCAGCAGCGACTTCAGGGGGCCTGGCTCCTACAATGAGCAGTTCTTC. Amino acid sequence: CASSDFRGPGSYNEQFF.

This clonotype turned up a few times. The chain combines TRBV7-3 with TRBJ2-5, with D possibly being TRBD1 (6 bases). V was cut by 5 bases and J by 1 base, with 11 bases left in between. CDR3 length: 14 residues. CDR1 and CDR2 from the germline V gene are SGHTA and FQGTGA. CDR3 residues: CASSQNRVQETQYF. Here the CDR3 DNA reads TGTGCCAGCAGCCAGAACAGGGTCCAAGAGACCCAGTACTTC.

This clonotype was picked up many times. The chain links TRBV13 to TRBJ2-7, with TRBD2 as a possible D gene (6 bases). CDR3 size: 17 residues. Germline CDR1 reads PRHDT; CDR2 reads FYEKMQ (reference sequence). V shed 5 bases and J shed 0 bases, with 20 bases lying between them. CDR3: CASSHRLGGASSYEQYF. CDR3 in DNA: TGTGCCAGCAGCCATCGTCTCGGCGGGGCCAGCTCCTACGAGCAGTACTTC.

V is TRBV29-1 and J is TRBJ1-5; 8 nucleotides match TRBD1. This CDR3 comprises 12 residues. From germline, CDR1 is SQVTM and CDR2 ANQGSEA. V was pared by 7 bases and J by 6 bases, with 5 bases of the junction left unmatched. CDR3 amino acids: CSAGGDGQPQHF. Written as DNA, the CDR3 is TGCAGCGCAGGGGGCGACGGTCAGCCCCAGCATTTT.

This clonotype was picked up many times. The chain uses TRBV7-9 and TRBJ1-2; 8 bases are shared with TRBD1. Germline loops: CDR1 SEHNR, CDR2 FQNEAQ (reference sequence). Losses at the gene ends were 4 bases for V and 5 bases for J; bases not matched to a gene: 12. The CDR3 spans 16 residues. The CDR3 is CASSSEVRGQGYGYTF. The CDR3 DNA reads TGTGCCAGCAGCTCCGAGGTCAGGGGGCAAGGGTATGGCTACACCTTC.